Detailed here is one TCR beta chain. Its antigen is still unknown. V dropped 1 base and J dropped 2 bases, with 8 bases sitting between them. The germline V gene encodes CDR1 SGHVS and CDR2 FNYEAQ. The CDR3 extends over 14 amino acids. A multiplex PCR was run with 60 Vbeta primers and 13 Jbeta primers. The data were produced by immunoSEQ multiplex PCR, yet TCRdb's version contains in-frame clones alone and is incomplete. The sample holds over 100,000 clones; around 74% are singletons and the top ten take around 4.9%. The sample originates from a study of cytomegalovirus exposure and HLA in healthy donors. It was healthy bone marrow donors who served as donors. Study observations and caveats: Later, TCR association rates were found to vary by HLA locus, highest for DRB1 and lowest for HLA-C. Looking again later, the authors saw that most CMV-associated TCR beta chains seemed HLA-restricted. Sequencing depth across donors, presence/absence analyses assumed, was roughly uniform.

The genes are TRBV7-6 and TRBJ2-5; D may be TRBD2 (6 bases). Specimen: PBMCs. This sequence originates from a man aged 25 to 40 in good health and CMV-seropositive. The CDR3 DNA is TGTGCCAGCAGCTTAGATCTAGCGCAAGAGACCCAGTACTTC. Translation: CASSLDLAQETQYF.